A single T cell receptor (beta chain) is shown here with its context. Its antigen remains unidentified. No qualities accompany the bases; no much larger clone lies one base away. This sample stems from a study of somatic mutations in cytotoxic T cells in rheumatoid arthritis (TCRdb year 2017). With regard to the full study: Patient peripheral blood (approximately 30 ml EDTA) was drawn right after diagnosis and before any treatment started. Sorted V beta1+ cells also underwent TCRB sequencing, and some V beta antibody-stained T-cell populations were flow-sorted at nearly 100% purity on a FACSAria II or Sony SH800. To characterize clonality, the study used TCRB deep sequencing while asking whether somatic mutations are carried by expanded CD8+ T-cell clones in newly diagnosed, untreated rheumatoid arthritis. TCRB deep sequencing was performed for more than 50 rheumatoid arthritis patients and 15 to 20 healthy controls. Median age was essentially the same in the patient group and the control group. General conclusions and limits of the study: The largest CD8+ clone made up more than 20% of CD8+ cells in about an eighth of the roughly 65 patients, and blood and synovial fluid shared several identical CD8+ TCRB sequences. The slight underrepresentation of TRBV07 in patients was not corrected for multiple comparisons. Viral specificity could not be ruled out by absence from virus-specific databases, and the antigen targets of the expanded CD8+ clones remained unknown. In patients, CD8+ clonality rose with age (Spearman r ~ 0.49), which was not the case in healthy controls. CD8+ T-cell clonality did not differ significantly between rheumatoid arthritis patients and age-matched healthy controls.

Positive magnetic bead selection on an AutoMACS was used to isolate CD4+ and CD8+ cells, with flow cytometry used to check purity. After a first flow cytometry screen using a TCR V beta antibody panel, clonal expansions were characterized through TCRB deep sequencing of sorted CD8+ fractions. Peripheral blood mononuclear cells were isolated by Ficoll-Paque PLUS density gradient separation. DNA from CD4-enriched, CD8-enriched or PBMC samples was extracted using Nucleospin Tissue or Tissue XS kits and then quantified on a Qubit 2.0 fluorometer. V is pared back by 1 base and J by 2 bases, with 11 bases lying between the germline termini. The CDR3 numbers 15 residues from cysteine through phenylalanine. Of the read, only the CDR3 DNA is kept; its 45 bases are in frame from base 1. The germline V gene (reference sequence) supplies CDR1 PRHDT and CDR2 FYEKMQ. Sequencing of TCRB CDR3 was done on genomic DNA with the immunoSEQ assay. Per the source publication's procedure: Published virus-specific TCRB sequences were compared with patient CD8+ clones larger than 1%, and only a few matches were found. Analyses were restricted to productive TCRB rearrangements. Clonality was expressed as a Shannon entropy-based productive clonality index, with each clone defined by a unique TCRB CDR3 sequence. Repertoire overlap for a pair of samples was computed from each clone's template counts relative to total templates per sample. V-gene usage measured by flow cytometry correlated with TCRB sequencing V-gene usage, with a Spearman r of roughly 0.64. TCRdb retrieved this table from immuneACCESS and kept in-frame rearrangements only. Not all clones are present; in checked studies, unresolved V genes account for under half, and no reason is known for the remainder. From that table come the V and J calls and clone size; the DNA was used to work out D and trimming. Here the sample has about 2,300 clones; approximately 76% occur a single time. Roughly 40% of the sample goes to the ten largest clones.

The sequence links TRBV13 to TRBJ1-1; the D gene is not confidently resolved. Sequenced input: CD8+ T cells sorted from blood. The receptor was isolated from a woman in her thirties or forties with rheumatoid arthritis. The CDR3 protein sequence reads: CASSLVRQVNTEAFF. The bases are TGTGCCAGCAGCTTAGTCCGTCAGGTTAACACTGAAGCTTTCTTT.